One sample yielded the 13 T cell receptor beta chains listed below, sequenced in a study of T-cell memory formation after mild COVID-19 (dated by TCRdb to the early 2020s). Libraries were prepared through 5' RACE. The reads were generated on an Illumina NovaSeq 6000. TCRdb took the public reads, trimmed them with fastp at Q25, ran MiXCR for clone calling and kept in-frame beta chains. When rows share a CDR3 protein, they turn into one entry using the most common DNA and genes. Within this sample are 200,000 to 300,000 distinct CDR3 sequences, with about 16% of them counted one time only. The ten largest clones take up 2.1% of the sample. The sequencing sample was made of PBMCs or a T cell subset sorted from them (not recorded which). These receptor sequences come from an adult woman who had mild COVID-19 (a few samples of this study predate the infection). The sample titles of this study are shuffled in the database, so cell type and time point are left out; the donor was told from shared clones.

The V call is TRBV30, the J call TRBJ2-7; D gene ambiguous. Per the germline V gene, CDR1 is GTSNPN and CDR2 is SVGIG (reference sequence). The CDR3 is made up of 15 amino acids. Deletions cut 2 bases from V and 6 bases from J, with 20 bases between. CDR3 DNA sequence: TGTGCCTGGAGTTTCGGCAGGCAAATTTCGGGCGAGCAGTACTTC. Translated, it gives CAWSFGRQISGEQYF. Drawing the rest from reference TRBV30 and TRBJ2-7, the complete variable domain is SQTIHQWPATLVQPVGSPLSLECTVEGTSNPNLYWYRQAAGRGLQLLFYSVGIGQISSEVPQNLSASRPQDRQFILSSKKLLLSDSGFYLCAWSFGRQISGEQYFGPGTRLTVT.

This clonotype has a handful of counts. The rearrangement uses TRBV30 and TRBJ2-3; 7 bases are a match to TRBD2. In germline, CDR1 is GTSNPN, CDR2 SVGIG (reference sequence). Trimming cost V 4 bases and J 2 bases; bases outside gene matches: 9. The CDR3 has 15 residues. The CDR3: CAWTRGGGHTDTQYF. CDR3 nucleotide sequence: TGTGCCTGGACGCGGGGCGGGGGTCACACAGATACGCAGTATTTT.

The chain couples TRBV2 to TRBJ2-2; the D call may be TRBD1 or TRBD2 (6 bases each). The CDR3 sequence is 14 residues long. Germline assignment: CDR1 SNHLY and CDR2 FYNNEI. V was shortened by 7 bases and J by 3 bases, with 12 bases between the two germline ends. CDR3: CASKGDSYTGELFF. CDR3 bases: TGTGCCAGCAAGGGGGACTCTTACACCGGGGAGCTGTTTTTT.

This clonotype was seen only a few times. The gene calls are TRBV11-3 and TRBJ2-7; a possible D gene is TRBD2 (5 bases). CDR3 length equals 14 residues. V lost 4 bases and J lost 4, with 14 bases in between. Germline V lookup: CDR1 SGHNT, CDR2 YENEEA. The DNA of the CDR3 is TGTGCCAGCAGCTCCCCTAGCAAAGGGTACGAGCAGTACTTC. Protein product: CASSSPSKGYEQYF.

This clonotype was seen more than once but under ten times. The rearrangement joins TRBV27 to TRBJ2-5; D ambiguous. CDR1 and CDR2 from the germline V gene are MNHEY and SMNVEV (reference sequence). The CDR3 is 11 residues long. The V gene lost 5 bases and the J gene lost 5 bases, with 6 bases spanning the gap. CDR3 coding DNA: TGTGCCAGCAGTCCCCCTGAGACCCAGTACTTC. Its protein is CASSPPETQYF.

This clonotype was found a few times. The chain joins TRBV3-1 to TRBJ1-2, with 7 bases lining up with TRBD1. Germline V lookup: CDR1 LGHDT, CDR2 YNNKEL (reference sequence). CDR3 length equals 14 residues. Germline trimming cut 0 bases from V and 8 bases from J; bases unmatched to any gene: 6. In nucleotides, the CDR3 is TGTGCCAGCAGCCAAGAGACCAGGGGGTGGGGCTACACCTTC. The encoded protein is CASSQETRGWGYTF.

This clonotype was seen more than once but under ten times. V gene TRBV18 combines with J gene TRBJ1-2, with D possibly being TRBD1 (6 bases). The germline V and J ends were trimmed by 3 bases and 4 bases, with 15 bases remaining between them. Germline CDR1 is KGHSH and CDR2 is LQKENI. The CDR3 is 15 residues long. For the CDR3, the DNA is TGTGCCAGCTCACCGACACGACAGGCGGGCTATGGCTACACCTTC. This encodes CASSPTRQAGYGYTF.

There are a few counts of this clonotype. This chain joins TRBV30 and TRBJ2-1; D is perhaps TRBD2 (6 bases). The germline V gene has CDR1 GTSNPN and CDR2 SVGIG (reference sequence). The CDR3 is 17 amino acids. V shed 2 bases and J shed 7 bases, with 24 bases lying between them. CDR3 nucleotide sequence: TGTGCCTGGAGTAGTAGGTTTGGACTAAGGCCCGGTAATGAGCAGTTCTTC. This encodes CAWSSRFGLRPGNEQFF. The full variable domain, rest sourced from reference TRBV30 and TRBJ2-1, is SQTIHQWPATLVQPVGSPLSLECTVEGTSNPNLYWYRQAAGRGLQLLFYSVGIGQISSEVPQNLSASRPQDRQFILSSKKLLLSDSGFYLCAWSSRFGLRPGNEQFFGPGTRLTVL.

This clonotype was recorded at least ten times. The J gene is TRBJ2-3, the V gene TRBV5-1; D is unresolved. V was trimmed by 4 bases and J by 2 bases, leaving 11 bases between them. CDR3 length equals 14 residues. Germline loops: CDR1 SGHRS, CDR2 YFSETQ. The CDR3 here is CASSPSSNTDTQYF. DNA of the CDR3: TGCGCCAGCAGCCCATCGTCAAACACAGATACGCAGTATTTT.

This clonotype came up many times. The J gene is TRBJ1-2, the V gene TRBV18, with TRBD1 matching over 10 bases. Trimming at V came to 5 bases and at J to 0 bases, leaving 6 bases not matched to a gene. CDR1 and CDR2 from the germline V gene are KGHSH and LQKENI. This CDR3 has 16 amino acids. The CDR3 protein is CASSSGQGTSNYGYTF. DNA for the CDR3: TGTGCCAGCTCATCGGGACAGGGGACGTCTAACTATGGCTACACCTTC.

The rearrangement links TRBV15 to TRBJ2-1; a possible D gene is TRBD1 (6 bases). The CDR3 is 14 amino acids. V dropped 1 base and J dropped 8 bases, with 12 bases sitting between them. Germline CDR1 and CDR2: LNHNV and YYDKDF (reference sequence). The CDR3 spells CATSRASAGDEQFF. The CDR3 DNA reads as TGTGCCACCAGCAGAGCCAGCGCAGGGGATGAGCAGTTCTTC.

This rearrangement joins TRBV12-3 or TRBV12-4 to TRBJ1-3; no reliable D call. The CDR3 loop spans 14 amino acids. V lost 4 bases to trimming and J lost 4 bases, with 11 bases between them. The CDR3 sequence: CASSYTAFGNTIYF. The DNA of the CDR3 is TGTGCCAGCAGTTACACGGCGTTCGGAAACACCATATATTTT.

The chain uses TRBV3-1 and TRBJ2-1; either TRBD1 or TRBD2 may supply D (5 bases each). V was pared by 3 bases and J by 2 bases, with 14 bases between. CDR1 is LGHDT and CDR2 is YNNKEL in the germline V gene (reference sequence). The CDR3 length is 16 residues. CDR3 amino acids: CASSHQTRGTYNEQFF. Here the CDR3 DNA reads TGTGCCAGCAGCCACCAAACTAGGGGTACCTACAATGAGCAGTTCTTC.